The 7 T cell receptor beta chains presented below share a single source sample, sequenced in a study of T cells in Graves' hyperthyroidism and ophthalmopathy. RNA transcripts yielded amplified TCR beta CDR3 regions. The study used the HTBI primer set for a first-round RT-PCR of the TCR CDR3. TCRdb ran MiXCR on the multiplex PCR reads and lists one entry per CDR3 protein. The sample contains hundreds of thousands of distinct CDR3 sequences, over 35% of which appear only once. The sample was blood. The receptors come from a man aged 18 to 35 with Graves' hyperthyroidism.

V is TRBV6-1 and J is TRBJ1-2; D call uncertain. The V gene's germline CDR1 is MNHNS and CDR2 SASEGT. There are 14 residues in the CDR3. V was pared by 8 bases and J by 5 bases, with 18 bases between. CDR3 nucleotides: TGTGCCAGCTCCTCCCAAGGAGGGCATTATGGCTACACCTTC. Translated, it gives CASSSQGGHYGYTF.

This clonotype showed up just a few times. This chain joins TRBV20-1 and TRBJ1-5; perhaps TRBD1 as D (6 bases). The germline V gene encodes CDR1 DFQATT and CDR2 SNEGSKA (reference sequence). The V gene lost 3 bases and the J gene lost 7 bases, with 13 bases spanning the gap. This CDR3 is built from 13 residues. CDR3 nucleotides: TGCAGTGCTAGTGAGGGGGGCAGGCAGCCCCAGCATTTT. Translated: CSASEGGRQPQHF.

The genes are TRBV11-2 and TRBJ2-2, with D possibly being TRBD2 (5 bases). V lost 5 bases, J lost 5 bases, and 18 bases lay in between. Germline values: CDR1 SGHAT, CDR2 FQNNGV. This CDR3 comprises 16 residues. The CDR3 region is CASSVSEGPVTGELFF. DNA of the CDR3: TGTGCCAGCAGCGTATCTGAGGGCCCTGTTACCGGGGAGCTGTTTTTT.

The chain couples TRBV29-1 to TRBJ1-4; TRBD1 matches 7 bases. The length of the CDR3 is 12 residues. CDR1 SQVTM and CDR2 ANQGSEA come from the germline V gene. Unmatched junction bases numbered 8, after V lost 1 base and J lost 15 bases. CDR3: CSVEGTGARMFF. The DNA for the CDR3 is TGCAGCGTTGAAGGGACAGGTGCTCGGATGTTTTTT.

The chain carries TRBV19 and TRBJ1-5; 7 positions agree with TRBD1. Per germline, CDR1 LNHDA and CDR2 SQIVND (reference sequence). J lost 2 bases, V lost 4 bases, and 8 bases had no gene match. The CDR3 is made up of 16 amino acids. The DNA for the CDR3 is TGTGCCAGTAGTAGGAGGGGCGGACAGGGCAATCAGCCCCAGCATTTT. It encodes CASSRRGGQGNQPQHF. Looking up the rest from reference TRBV19 and TRBJ1-5 gives the full variable domain: DGGITQSPKYLFRKEGQNVTLSCEQNLNHDAMYWYRQDPGQGLRLIYYSQIVNDFQKGDIAEGYSVSREKKESFPLTVTSAQKNPTAFYLCASSRRGGQGNQPQHFGDGTRLSIL.

The table lists this clonotype with a count of one. A single base separates this from a much larger clone, so it may be a read error. The chain couples TRBV2 to TRBJ1-5; possibly TRBD1 for D (6 bases). The germline V and J ends were trimmed by 4 bases and 3 bases, with 16 bases remaining between them. Germline CDR1 SNHLY, CDR2 FYNNEI. CDR3 size: 16 residues. CDR3 bases: TGTGCCAGCAGTGGGGGGGTGCAGGGGTACAATCAGCCCCAGCATTTT. It is translated as CASSGGVQGYNQPQHF.

This clonotype has more than one count but fewer than ten. The chain has TRBV2 and TRBJ2-2; no firm D call. Germline V CDR1 and CDR2: SNHLY, FYNNEI. The germline V and J ends were trimmed by 1 base and 9 bases, with 9 bases remaining between them. The CDR3 has 13 residues. The CDR3 reads CASSEVLARELFF. The CDR3 nucleotides are TGTGCCAGCAGTGAAGTATTGGCTAGGGAGCTGTTTTTT.